The entry below gives a single T cell receptor (beta chain) sequence along with its context. Its antigen is undetermined. The data were produced by immunoSEQ multiplex PCR, yet TCRdb's version contains in-frame clones alone and is incomplete. The table records fewer than 65,000 clones, about 86% of them present only once. This sample was taken from a study of lymphopenia after photon versus proton radiotherapy. Broader study findings: Proton therapy kept repertoires fairly stable, unlike photons, which gained effector/memory cells. Survival link was tested only in deceased patients; proton benefit remains a possibility. Oligoclonal CD8+ Temra expansion after nadir drove photon patients' diversity drop. Larger post-nadir TCR diversity loss correlated inversely with survival in deceased patients.

Germline-derived CDR1 and CDR2 are PRHDT and FYEKMQ (reference sequence). J was trimmed by 0 bases and V by 5 bases; bases with no gene match: 6. The CDR3 sequence is 16 residues long. The sequence was obtained from a man aged 35-49 years with gastric cancer. This chain links TRBV13 with TRBJ2-3, with 9 bases identical to TRBD1. The material sequenced was peripheral blood, taken from a patient treated with photon-based radiotherapy. Written as DNA, the CDR3 is TGTGCCAGCAGCCCGGGACAGGGATGGAGCACAGATACGCAGTATTTT. It codes for CASSPGQGWSTDTQYF.